These 20 T cell receptor beta chains were all obtained from the same sample, sequenced in a study of CD4 T cells in relation to SARS-CoV-2 and coronaviruses (dated by TCRdb to the early 2020s). Library creation used the immunoSEQ multiplex PCR assay. As stored in TCRdb, this immuneACCESS dataset retains in-frame rearrangements with V and J assigned. A fraction of the clones does not appear; measured against another copy, unresolved V genes explain less than half of the discrepancy, and the remainder lacks a known reason. Counted in this sample were under 50,000 clones; 88% of them appeared once. The top ten constitute 9% to 9.5% of the sample. The material sequenced was memory CD4+ T cells from PBMCs. Explained via the paper, the cell subset or site label denotes: memory (non-naive) CD4+ T cells. The receptors stem from an adult with COVID-19.

The V call is TRBV7-8, the J call TRBJ1-5; 8 bases match TRBD1. Germline loops: CDR1 SGHVS, CDR2 FQNEAQ. This CDR3 contains 16 residues. With 4 bases clipped from V and 2 bases from J, the junction kept 7 bases outside the gene matches. As DNA, the CDR3 is TGTGCCAGCAGCTCTCGACAGGGGATGGGCAATCAGCCCCAGCATTTT. Residues: CASSSRQGMGNQPQHF.

The CDR3: CASSQGAEAFF. CDR3 coding DNA: TGTGCCAGCAGCCAGGGGGCTGAAGCTTTCTTT. This chain links TRBV3-1 (or the pseudogene TRBV3-2) with TRBJ1-1, with a possible D match to TRBD1 (5 bases). V dropped 3 bases and J dropped 6 bases, with 5 bases sitting between them. The germline V gene has CDR1 LGHDT and CDR2 YNNKEL (reference sequence). This CDR3 region has 11 residues.

The chain joins TRBV19 to TRBJ2-3, with D possibly matching TRBD1 (5 bases). There are 12 residues in the CDR3. The V gene lost 5 bases and the J gene lost 4 bases, with 7 bases spanning the gap. Germline-derived CDR1 and CDR2 are LNHDA and SQIVND (reference sequence). This CDR3 reads CASSDRADTQYF. As DNA, the CDR3 is TGTGCCAGTAGTGACAGAGCAGATACGCAGTATTTT.

The J gene is TRBJ1-2, the V gene TRBV11-2; D perhaps matches TRBD1 (6 bases). The CDR3 has 17 residues. CDR1 is SGHAT and CDR2 is FQNNGV in the germline V gene. V was shortened by 5 bases and J by 6 bases, with 25 bases between the two germline ends. This CDR3 reads CASSRGHRNPIQDGYTF. Here the CDR3 DNA reads TGTGCCAGCAGCCGGGGACATCGGAACCCAATCCAGGATGGCTACACCTTC.

The chain uses TRBV24-1 and TRBJ2-7; TRBD2 is a possible D gene (6 bases). Trimming left V 5 bases short and J 2 bases short, with 12 bases between. The length of the CDR3 is 14 residues. Germline loops: CDR1 KGHDR, CDR2 SFDVKD. In nucleotides, the CDR3 is TGTGCCACCAGTGTCGCGGGGTCCACCTACGAGCAGTACTTC. It encodes CATSVAGSTYEQYF.

The chain uses TRBV7-9 and TRBJ2-2; a weak D match, TRBD1 (7 bases). Germline values: CDR1 SEHNR, CDR2 FQNEAQ (reference sequence). Trimming shortened V by 6 bases and J by 7 bases, and 15 bases separated the two germline ends. CDR3 length: 14 amino acids. The DNA of the CDR3 is TGTGCCAGCAGTCTTAGCAGGGGGGACGGGGAGCTGTTTTTT. It yields the protein CASSLSRGDGELFF.

The rearrangement uses TRBV10-3 and TRBJ2-5; D may match TRBD1 or TRBD2 (5 bases each). Trimming left V 2 bases short and J 4 bases short, with 17 bases between. Per the germline V gene, CDR1 is ENHRY and CDR2 is SYGVKD. The CDR3 is made up of 16 amino acids. Here the CDR3 DNA reads TGTGCCATCAGTGAGCCGGGGACCAAGGGCCCAGAGACCCAGTACTTC. It yields the protein CAISEPGTKGPETQYF.

The chain employs TRBV5-1 and TRBJ2-3, with D possibly TRBD2 on 6 matching bases. The CDR3 has 15 amino acids. Trimming took 0 bases from V and 5 from J, leaving 13 bases between them. Germline V gene lookup returns CDR1 SGHRS and CDR2 YFSETQ. CDR3 nucleotides: TGCGCCAGCAGCTTGGACGTGGCGGGGAAAGATACGCAGTATTTT. Amino acids: CASSLDVAGKDTQYF.

The V gene is TRBV28, the J gene TRBJ1-1; possible D gene TRBD1, 5 bases. V lost 7 bases and J 5 bases, leaving 17 bases between the germline ends. CDR3 length: 14 amino acids. The V gene's germline CDR1 is MDHEN and CDR2 SYDVKM. The CDR3 DNA reads as TGTGCCAGCACCCAGTCGGGGGGTAAGACTGAAGCTTTCTTT. Translating it yields CASTQSGGKTEAFF.

V usage is TRBV7-2 and J usage is TRBJ1-2; D is unclear. The V gene lost 5 bases and the J gene lost 4 bases, with 14 bases spanning the gap. Germline-derived CDR1 and CDR2 are SGHTA and FQGNSA. This CDR3 comprises 14 residues. CDR3 amino acids: CASSPSSTAYGYTF. CDR3 sequence (DNA): TGTGCCAGCAGCCCTTCCTCGACGGCCTATGGCTACACCTTC.

The chain employs TRBV3-1 (or the pseudogene TRBV3-2) and TRBJ1-3; D remains unclear. This CDR3 comprises 15 residues. The germline V gene encodes CDR1 LGHDT and CDR2 YNNKEL (reference sequence). The ends were cut back, 0 bases at V and 0 bases at J, with 6 bases in the middle. CDR3 DNA sequence: TGTGCCAGCAGCCAAGATAAGGTCTCTGGAAACACCATATATTTT. Its protein product is CASSQDKVSGNTIYF.

V gene TRBV9 combines with J gene TRBJ2-1; tentative D call: TRBD1 (6 bases). The V gene lost 4 bases and the J gene lost 6 bases, with 11 bases spanning the gap. The V gene's germline CDR1 is SGDLS and CDR2 YYNGEE. The CDR3 spans 13 residues. The CDR3 spells CASSSHRANEQFF. Here the CDR3 DNA reads TGTGCCAGCAGCTCCCACAGGGCCAATGAGCAGTTCTTC.

V gene TRBV5-1 combines with J gene TRBJ2-1; 15 nucleotides line up with TRBD2. J lost 0 bases, V lost 3 bases, and 7 bases had no gene match. CDR3 size: 19 residues. Germline V gene sequence: CDR1 SGHRS, CDR2 YFSETQ. CDR3 sequence reads: CASSSGTSGGLVSYNEQFF. In DNA form, the CDR3 reads TGCGCCAGCAGCTCCGGGACTAGCGGGGGGTTAGTCTCCTACAATGAGCAGTTCTTC.

The V and J genes are TRBV5-5 and TRBJ1-3; no clear D gene. Per the germline V gene, CDR1 is SGHKS and CDR2 is YYEKEE (reference sequence). Trimming stripped 2 bases from V and 11 bases from J, with 17 bases between. There are 14 residues in the CDR3. CDR3 sequence: CASSLGIPPFAIYF. The CDR3 DNA reads TGTGCCAGCAGCTTAGGAATACCGCCCTTCGCCATATATTTT.

This chain joins TRBV25-1 and TRBJ1-2; D possibly corresponds to TRBD1 (5 bases). V lost 2 bases to trimming and J lost 7 bases, with 11 bases between them. CDR3 length: 13 residues. Looked up from germline, CDR1 is MGHDK and CDR2 is SYGVNS. This CDR3 is CASSEPGLGGYTF. Here the CDR3 DNA reads TGTGCCAGCAGTGAACCAGGGCTGGGTGGCTACACCTTC.

DNA of the CDR3: TGTGCCAGCAGCCCTCTAGCGGGGGGACATCAAGAGACCCAGTACTTC. Translated: CASSPLAGGHQETQYF. The V gene is TRBV7-9, the J gene TRBJ2-5, with 11 bases lining up with TRBD2. The CDR3 has 16 amino acids. Germline CDR1 and CDR2: SEHNR and FQNEAQ (reference sequence). Germline trimming cut 5 bases from V and 2 bases from J; bases unmatched to any gene: 7.

This sequence joins TRBV28 and TRBJ1-1; 8 bases fit TRBD1. Germline-derived CDR1 and CDR2 are MDHEN and SYDVKM. This CDR3 comprises 13 residues. V lost 6 bases and J lost 4; bases outside the gene matches: 4. This CDR3 is CASRQGAGTEAFF. CDR3 nucleotide sequence: TGTGCCAGCAGGCAGGGGGCCGGCACTGAAGCTTTCTTT. Looking up the rest from reference TRBV28 and TRBJ1-1 gives the full variable domain: DVKVTQSSRYLVKRTGEKVFLECVQDMDHENMFWYRQDPGLGLRLIYFSYDVKMKEKGDIPEGYSVSREKKERFSLILESASTNQTSMYLCASRQGAGTEAFFGQGTRLTVV.

V is TRBV11-3 and J is TRBJ2-7; the match to TRBD2 covers 7 bases. Trimming cost V 5 bases and J 5 bases; bases outside gene matches: 9. Per germline, CDR1 SGHNT and CDR2 YENEEA. The CDR3 totals 14 residues. The CDR3 coding sequence is TGTGCCAGCAGCCCGGGGGAGGGGAACAACGAGCAGTACTTC. Translation gives CASSPGEGNNEQYF.

The V call is TRBV28, the J call TRBJ1-5; no reliable D call. V dropped 5 bases and J dropped 6 bases, with 17 bases sitting between them. The length of the CDR3 is 15 residues. The germline gives CDR1 MDHEN, CDR2 SYDVKM. CDR3 amino acids: CASSLILGRRQPQHF. Written as DNA, the CDR3 is TGTGCCAGCAGTCTAATTCTGGGCAGACGTCAGCCCCAGCATTTT.

The chain is built from TRBV28 and TRBJ2-1, with 8 bases lining up with TRBD2. Germline V gives CDR1 MDHEN, CDR2 SYDVKM. The ends lost 6 bases at V and 5 bases at J; junction bases unmatched: 6. The CDR3 length is 14 residues. CDR3 loop: CASRSSGGNNEQFF. The CDR3 region has the DNA TGTGCCAGCAGGTCCAGCGGGGGAAACAATGAGCAGTTCTTC.